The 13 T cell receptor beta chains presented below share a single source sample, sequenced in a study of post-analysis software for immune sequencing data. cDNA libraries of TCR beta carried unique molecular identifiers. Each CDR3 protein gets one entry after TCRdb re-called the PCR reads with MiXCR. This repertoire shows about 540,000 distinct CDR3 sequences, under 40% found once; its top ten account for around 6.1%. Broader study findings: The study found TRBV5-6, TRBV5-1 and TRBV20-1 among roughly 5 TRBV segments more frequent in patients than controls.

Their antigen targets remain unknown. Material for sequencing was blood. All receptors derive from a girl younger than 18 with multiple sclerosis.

The CDR3 reads CASSLWTGVAEKLFF. The CDR3 DNA reads TGTGCCAGCAGCTTATGGACAGGGGTCGCGGAAAAACTGTTTTTT. The chain joins TRBV7-9 to TRBJ1-4; 9 bases align to TRBD1. This CDR3 contains 15 residues. Germline lookup yields CDR1 SEHNR and CDR2 FQNEAQ (reference sequence). The junction had 6 bases not matched to a gene; V was cut back by 2 bases and J by 8 bases.

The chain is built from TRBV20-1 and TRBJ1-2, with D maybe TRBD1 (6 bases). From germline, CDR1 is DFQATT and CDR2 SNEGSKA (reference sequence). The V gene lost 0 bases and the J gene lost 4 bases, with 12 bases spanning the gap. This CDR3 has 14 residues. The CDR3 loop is CSARDSRGGYGYTF. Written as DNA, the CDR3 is TGCAGTGCTAGAGATTCCAGGGGTGGCTATGGCTACACCTTC.

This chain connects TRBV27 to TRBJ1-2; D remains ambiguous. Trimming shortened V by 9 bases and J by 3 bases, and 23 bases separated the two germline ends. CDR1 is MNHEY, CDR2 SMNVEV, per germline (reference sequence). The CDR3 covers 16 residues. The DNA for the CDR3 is TGTGCCAGTATGAAGGCATGGGGTAGGGCAGACTATGGCTACACCTTC. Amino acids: CASMKAWGRADYGYTF.

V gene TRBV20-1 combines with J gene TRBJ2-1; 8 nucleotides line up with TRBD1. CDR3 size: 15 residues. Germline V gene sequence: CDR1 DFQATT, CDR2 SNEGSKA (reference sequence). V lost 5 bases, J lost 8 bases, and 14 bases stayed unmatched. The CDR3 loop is CSADYRDRYPYEQFF. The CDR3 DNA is TGCAGTGCTGATTACCGGGACAGGTATCCGTATGAGCAGTTCTTC.

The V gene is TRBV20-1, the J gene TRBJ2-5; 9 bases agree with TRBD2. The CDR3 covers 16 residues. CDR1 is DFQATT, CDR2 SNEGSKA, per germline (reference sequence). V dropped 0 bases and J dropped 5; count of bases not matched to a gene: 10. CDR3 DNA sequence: TGCAGTGCTAGAGATCTACGGCGGGGGGGCGGGGAGACCCAGTACTTC. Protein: CSARDLRRGGGETQYF.

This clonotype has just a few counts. The CDR3 protein is CASSLASPTDTQYF. As DNA, the CDR3 is TGTGCCAGCAGCTTAGCTTCCCCCACAGATACGCAGTATTTT. The chain carries TRBV7-2 and TRBJ2-3, with D unresolved. The ends were cut back, 0 bases at V and 2 bases at J, with 6 bases in the middle. Per germline, CDR1 SGHTA and CDR2 FQGNSA. CDR3 length: 14 residues. Looking up the rest from reference TRBV7-2 and TRBJ2-3 gives the full variable domain: GAGVSQSPSNKVTEKGKDVELRCDPISGHTALYWYRQSLGQGLEFLIYFQGNSAPDKSGLPSDRFSAERTGGSVSTLTIQRTQQEDSAVYLCASSLASPTDTQYFGPGTRLTVL.

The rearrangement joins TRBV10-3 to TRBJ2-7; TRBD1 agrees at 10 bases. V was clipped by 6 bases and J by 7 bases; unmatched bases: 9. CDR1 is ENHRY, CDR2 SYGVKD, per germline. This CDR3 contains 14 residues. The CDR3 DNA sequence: TGTGCCATCAGCCAGCCCGGGACAGGGGTTGAGCAGTACTTC. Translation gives CAISQPGTGVEQYF.

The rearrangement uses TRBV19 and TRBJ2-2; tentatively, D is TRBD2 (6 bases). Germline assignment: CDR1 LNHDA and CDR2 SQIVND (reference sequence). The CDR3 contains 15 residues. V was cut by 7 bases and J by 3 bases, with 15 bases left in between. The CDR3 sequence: CASKSGGSDTGELFF. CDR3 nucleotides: TGTGCCAGTAAGAGTGGGGGGTCCGACACCGGGGAGCTGTTTTTT.

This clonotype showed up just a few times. The CDR3 DNA follows: TGCGCCAGCAGCTTATTACTTGTTACAGATACGCAGTATTTT. Its protein is CASSLLLVTDTQYF. V gene TRBV5-1 combines with J gene TRBJ2-3; D remains ambiguous. V gave up 2 bases and J gave up 3 bases, with 10 bases separating them. The CDR3 length is 14 residues. Germline V lookup: CDR1 SGHRS, CDR2 YFSETQ.

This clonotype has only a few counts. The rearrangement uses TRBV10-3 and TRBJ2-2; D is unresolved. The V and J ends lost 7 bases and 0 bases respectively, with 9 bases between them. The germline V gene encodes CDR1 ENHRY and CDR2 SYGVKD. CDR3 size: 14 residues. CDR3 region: CAIKPGPNTGELFF. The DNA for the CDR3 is TGTGCCATCAAGCCCGGACCGAACACCGGGGAGCTGTTTTTT.

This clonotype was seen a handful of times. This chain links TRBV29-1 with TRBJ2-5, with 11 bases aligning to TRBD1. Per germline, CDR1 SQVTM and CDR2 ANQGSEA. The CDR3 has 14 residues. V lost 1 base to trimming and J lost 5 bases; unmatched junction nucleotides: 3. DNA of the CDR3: TGCAGCGTTGAAGGGACAGGGGGCGATGAGACCCAGTACTTC. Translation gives CSVEGTGGDETQYF.

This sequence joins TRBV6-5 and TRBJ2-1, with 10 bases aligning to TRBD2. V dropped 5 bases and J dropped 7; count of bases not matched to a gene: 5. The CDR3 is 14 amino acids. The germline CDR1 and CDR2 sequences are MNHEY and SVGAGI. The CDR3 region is CASSISGGSNEQFF. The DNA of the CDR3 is TGTGCCAGCAGTATTAGCGGGGGGAGTAATGAGCAGTTCTTC.

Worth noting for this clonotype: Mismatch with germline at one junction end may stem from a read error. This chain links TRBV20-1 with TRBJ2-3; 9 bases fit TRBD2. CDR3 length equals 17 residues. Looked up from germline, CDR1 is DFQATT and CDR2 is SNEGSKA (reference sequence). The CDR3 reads CSARRAGGGATGDPQYF. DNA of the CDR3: TGCAGTGCTAGAAGGGCTGGCGGGGGGGCAACCGGAGATCCGCAGTATTTT.